A single sample is the source of the 8 T cell receptor beta chains below, sequenced in a study of T-cell memory formation after mild COVID-19. Via MiXCR, TCRdb re-called the 5' RACE reads, giving one row per CDR3 protein. The profile shows 450,000 to 650,000 distinct CDR3 sequences, 18% of them singletons. What was sequenced was PBMCs or a T cell subset sorted from them (not recorded which). The receptors stem from an adult woman who had mild COVID-19 (a few samples of this study predate the infection). Cell type and time point are not known.

The rearrangement uses TRBV5-1 and TRBJ2-6; 7 positions match TRBD2. The length of the CDR3 is 20 residues. CDR1 and CDR2 from the germline V gene are SGHRS and YFSETQ. V shed 0 bases, J shed 0 bases, and the junction held 12 bases outside the gene matches. The DNA for the CDR3 is TGCGCCAGCAGCTTGGATGGTGAGGTGGGAGGGCCCTCTGGGGCCAACGTCCTGACTTTC. This translates into CASSLDGEVGGPSGANVLTF.

This clonotype has a handful of counts. The rearrangement uses TRBV6-2 or TRBV6-3 and TRBJ1-1; TRBD1 agrees at 11 bases. The V gene end was trimmed by 4 bases and the J gene end by 7 bases; junction bases not matched to a gene: 8. The CDR3 totals 15 residues. The germline gives CDR1 MNHEY, CDR2 SVGEGT. The CDR3 spells CASSSRTGGKGEAFF. CDR3 DNA sequence: TGTGCCAGCAGTTCGCGGACAGGGGGCAAGGGTGAAGCTTTCTTT.

The chain has TRBV6-2 or TRBV6-3 and TRBJ2-7; 10 bases align to TRBD2. V lost 3 bases, J lost 3 bases, and 2 bases stayed unmatched. Germline-derived CDR1 and CDR2 are MNHEY and SVGEGT. CDR3 length equals 14 residues. The CDR3 DNA is TGTGCCAGCAGTTATCTAGCGGGAGACTACGAGCAGTACTTC. Its translation is CASSYLAGDYEQYF.

J is TRBJ2-1 and V is TRBV20-1, with D possibly matching TRBD1 (6 bases). The V gene's germline CDR1 is DFQATT and CDR2 SNEGSKA (reference sequence). Trimming shortened V by 4 bases and J by 0 bases, and 22 bases separated the two germline ends. This CDR3 is 18 amino acids long. The CDR3 region has the DNA TGCAGTGCTACCGGGACACTTACCCTACACAGCTCCTACAATGAGCAGTTCTTC. Residues: CSATGTLTLHSSYNEQFF.

This chain joins TRBV7-2 and TRBJ2-3, with 8 bases that match TRBD2. J lost 4 bases, V lost 1 base, and 4 bases had no gene match. The CDR3 sequence is 15 residues long. CDR1 is SGHTA, CDR2 FQGNSA, per germline. The chain's CDR3 is CASSLGQAGADTQYF. CDR3 coding DNA: TGTGCCAGCAGCTTAGGTCAAGCGGGGGCAGATACGCAGTATTTT.

There are a few counts of this clonotype. CDR3 in amino acids: CASSLGVGALQFF. The DNA for the CDR3 is TGTGCCAGCAGTTTGGGGGTCGGGGCTCTACAGTTCTTC. The J gene is TRBJ2-1, the V gene TRBV12-3 or TRBV12-4; D might be TRBD1 or TRBD2, each matching 5 bases. The CDR3 runs to 13 residues. The V gene lost 3 bases and the J gene lost 13 bases, with 16 bases spanning the gap.

The chain recombines TRBV5-1 with TRBJ2-3, with D perhaps given as TRBD1 or TRBD2 (5 bases each). CDR3 length equals 14 residues. CDR1 and CDR2 from the germline V gene are SGHRS and YFSETQ. Trimming took off 4 bases at V and 5 bases at J, with 14 bases between the two ends. The CDR3: CASSRDLSGDTQYF. The CDR3 DNA is TGCGCCAGCAGCCGGGACCTTTCAGGAGATACGCAGTATTTT.

This clonotype has at least ten counts. This chain uses TRBV4-3 with TRBJ2-3, with 7 bases that match TRBD2. V shed 7 bases, J shed 6 bases, and the junction held 10 bases outside the gene matches. The CDR3 is 14 amino acids. Germline V gene lookup returns CDR1 LGHNA and CDR2 YSLEER. In DNA, the CDR3 is TGCGCCAGCAAACGGGTAGCGGGTGGGGATACGCAGTATTTT. It codes for CASKRVAGGDTQYF.